The following is a TCR beta chain sequence with its context. Trimming took 5 bases from V and 4 from J; bases not matched to a gene: 4. The length of the CDR3 is 14 residues. From germline, CDR1 is SEHNR and CDR2 FQNEAQ (reference sequence). Clones were read by immunoSEQ multiplex PCR, and TCRdb kept only the in-frame ones, dropping some. The data contain about 320,000 clones, roughly 86% of them seen just once; the ten biggest clones take up 1.5% to 2%. The record originates from a study of blood T cell repertoires in COVID-19. Looking at the study overall: Some COVID-19 samples were acute and others convalescent; all came from the United States, Italy and Spain. T cells, B-cell-depleted T cells, or PBMCs provided the cDNA or gDNA that served as material.

This sequence joins TRBV7-9 and TRBJ1-4; TRBD1 agrees at 7 bases. Material for sequencing was peripheral blood. The sequence derives from a woman aged 45-65 years with acute or convalescent COVID-19. CDR3 nucleotide sequence: TGTGCCAGCAGCAAGGGGGCCCTTAATGAAAAACTGTTTTTT. Translation: CASSKGALNEKLFF.